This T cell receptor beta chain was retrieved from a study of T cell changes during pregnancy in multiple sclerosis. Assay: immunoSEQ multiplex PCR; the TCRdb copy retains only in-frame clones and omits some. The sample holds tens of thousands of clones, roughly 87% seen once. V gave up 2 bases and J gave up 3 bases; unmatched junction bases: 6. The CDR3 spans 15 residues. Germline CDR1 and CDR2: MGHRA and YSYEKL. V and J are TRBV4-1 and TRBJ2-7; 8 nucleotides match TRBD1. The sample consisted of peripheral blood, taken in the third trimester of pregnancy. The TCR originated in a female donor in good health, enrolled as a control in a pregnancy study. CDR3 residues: CASSQNQGADYEQYF. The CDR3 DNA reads TGCGCCAGCAGCCAAAACCAGGGGGCCGACTACGAGCAGTACTTC.